These 18 T cell receptor beta chains came from one sample sequenced in a study of Graves' ophthalmopathy and Graves' hyperthyroidism. The TCR beta CDR3 regions underwent amplification from RNA transcripts. First-round RT-PCR relied on HTBI primers, and a second-round multiplex PCR came next. Each CDR3 protein is one row after TCRdb ran MiXCR on the multiplex PCR reads. Of hundreds of thousands of distinct CDR3 sequences in the sample, around 14% were seen once. The specimen sequenced was blood. These receptors came from a woman aged 25 to 39 with Graves' ophthalmopathy.

This clonotype was seen a handful of times. CDR3 loop: CAWTRRGPSSPLHF. CDR3 in DNA: TGTGCCTGGACCCGGCGGGGGCCTAGTTCACCCCTCCACTTT. The rearrangement uses TRBV30 and TRBJ1-6; D is possibly TRBD1 (6 bases). Trimming cost V 4 bases and J 9 bases, with 16 bases left between them. The CDR3 loop spans 14 amino acids. CDR1 and CDR2 from the germline V gene are GTSNPN and SVGIG (reference sequence).

This clonotype was observed many times. This chain uses TRBV3-1 with TRBJ2-5; D might be TRBD1 or TRBD2, each matching 5 bases. This CDR3 is built from 15 residues. Between the trimmed V and J ends, which lost 1 base and 1 base, there was a span of 10 bases. Germline V gene data show CDR1 as LGHDT and CDR2 as YNNKEL (reference sequence). The CDR3 here is CASSQAGALQETQYF. The CDR3 nucleotides are TGTGCCAGCAGCCAAGCCGGGGCGCTCCAAGAGACCCAGTACTTC.

This clonotype was recorded at least ten times. The chain has TRBV6-5 and TRBJ2-7; D is uncertain. CDR1 and CDR2 (germline): MNHEY, SVGAGI. The CDR3 sequence is 13 residues long. V was trimmed by 3 bases and J by 6 bases, leaving 12 bases between them. The CDR3, as DNA: TGTGCCAGCAGTTATGTTAGGGATATCGAGCAGTACTTC. Protein sequence: CASSYVRDIEQYF.

This clonotype appeared a few times. The V gene is TRBV24-1, the J gene TRBJ2-5; D tentatively fits TRBD1 or TRBD2 (5 bases each). Germline CDR1 reads KGHDR; CDR2 reads SFDVKD. Trimming stripped 3 bases from V and 5 bases from J, with 15 bases between. The CDR3 covers 15 residues. The DNA for the CDR3 is TGTGCCACCAGTGATGGGGGAACCCCTCAGGAGACCCAGTACTTC. It codes for CATSDGGTPQETQYF.

The table lists this clonotype with a count of one. This sequence joins TRBV18 and TRBJ1-1; TRBD1 is a possible D gene (5 bases). This CDR3 is 14 amino acids long. The germline gives CDR1 KGHSH, CDR2 LQKENI. The ends were cut back, 3 bases at V and 7 bases at J, with 15 bases in the middle. The CDR3 DNA is TGTGCCAGCTCACCCTTAACGGGGCAAGGTGAAGCTTTCTTT. It translates to CASSPLTGQGEAFF.

This clonotype was counted many times. The chain carries TRBV6-2 or TRBV6-3 and TRBJ1-3; 8 bases align to TRBD1. J lost 0 bases, V lost 4 bases, and 11 bases had no gene match. In germline, CDR1 is MNHEY, CDR2 SVGEGT. CDR3 length: 18 amino acids. The CDR3 reads CASSSPTGGTFSGNTIYF. Here the CDR3 DNA reads TGTGCCAGCAGTTCACCTACAGGGGGAACATTCTCTGGAAACACCATATATTTT.

Points on this clonotype: Just one base apart from a much larger clone, this may be a read error. V gene TRBV6-1 combines with J gene TRBJ2-7; 8 bases line up with TRBD1. CDR1 and CDR2 (germline): MNHNS, SASEGT. The CDR3 loop spans 12 amino acids. The trim removed 4 bases at V and 6 bases at J, leaving 2 bases unmatched. The CDR3 here is CASSARGREQYF. The CDR3 bases are TGTGCCAGCAGTGCCAGGGGGCGCGAGCAGTACTTC.

This chain uses TRBV7-8 with TRBJ2-2; 7 nucleotides align to TRBD2. The CDR3 has 18 amino acids. From germline, CDR1 is SGHVS and CDR2 FQNEAQ. J lost 6 bases, V lost 5 bases, and 18 bases had no gene match. This CDR3 reads CASSPWGGIGSRAGELFF. The CDR3 DNA is TGTGCCAGCAGCCCCTGGGGAGGGATCGGTTCGCGCGCCGGGGAGCTGTTTTTT.

V gene TRBV2 combines with J gene TRBJ2-7, with 15 bases that match TRBD2. V was pared by 4 bases and J by 6 bases, with 1 base of the junction left unmatched. In germline, CDR1 is SNHLY, CDR2 FYNNEI. This CDR3 comprises 14 residues. For the CDR3, the DNA is TGTGCCAGCAGTGGGACTAGCGGGAGGGGCGAGCAGTACTTC. It is translated as CASSGTSGRGEQYF. The entire variable domain, with the rest obtained from reference TRBV2 and TRBJ2-7, is as follows: EPEVTQTPSHQVTQMGQEVILRCVPISNHLYFYWYRQILGQKVEFLVSFYNNEISEKSEIFDDQFSVERPDGSNFTLKIRSTKLEDSAMYFCASSGTSGRGEQYFGPGTRLTVT.

This clonotype was counted ten times or more. The chain has TRBV20-1 and TRBJ2-7; D is perhaps TRBD2 (5 bases). Germline V gene lookup returns CDR1 DFQATT and CDR2 SNEGSKA (reference sequence). The V and J ends lost 6 bases and 5 bases respectively, with 20 bases between them. The CDR3 consists of 14 residues. CDR3 residues: CSAPAPLGSDEQYF. The CDR3 nucleotides are TGCAGTGCGCCCGCACCTCTGGGTAGCGACGAGCAGTACTTC.

This clonotype was observed many times. This chain joins TRBV20-1 and TRBJ1-1; 9 bases align to TRBD1. The germline V gene encodes CDR1 DFQATT and CDR2 SNEGSKA (reference sequence). CDR3 length: 14 amino acids. V was clipped by 3 bases and J by 4 bases; unmatched bases: 6. Written as DNA, the CDR3 is TGCAGTGCTAGTCCTGGACAGGGGAGCACTGAAGCTTTCTTT. It specifies CSASPGQGSTEAFF.

This clonotype was recorded at least ten times. The rearrangement joins TRBV11-2 to TRBJ1-2; 10 bases agree with TRBD1. The CDR3 contains 15 residues. Germline CDR1 reads SGHAT; CDR2 reads FQNNGV. Unmatched junction bases numbered 9, after V lost 3 bases and J lost 8 bases. CDR3 sequence: CASSFRTGTGAGYTF. In nucleotides, the CDR3 is TGTGCCAGCAGCTTTCGAACCGGGACAGGGGCCGGCTACACCTTC.

This clonotype was observed at least ten times. The chain carries TRBV12-3 or TRBV12-4 and TRBJ2-5; the D is unclear. V was trimmed by 7 bases and J by 2 bases, leaving 8 bases between them. This CDR3 region has 12 residues. CDR3 residues: CASNYGQETQYF. The CDR3 coding sequence is TGTGCCAGCAATTACGGACAAGAGACCCAGTACTTC.

This clonotype was seen repeatedly, ten times or more. The V call is TRBV20-1, the J call TRBJ2-7, with unresolved D. There are 11 residues in the CDR3. Trimming stripped 5 bases from V and 2 bases from J, with 7 bases between. The germline V gene encodes CDR1 DFQATT and CDR2 SNEGSKA (reference sequence). Written as DNA, the CDR3 is TGCAGTGCTTCGGAGACCTACGAGCAGTACTTC. Amino acid sequence: CSASETYEQYF.

The table lists this clonotype with many counts. The V call is TRBV11-2, the J call TRBJ2-5; D is unclear. V lost 5 bases, J lost 1 base, and 8 bases lay in between. Germline V gene lookup returns CDR1 SGHAT and CDR2 FQNNGV. The CDR3 has 13 amino acids. CDR3 sequence (DNA): TGTGCCAGCAGCCACGACGCCCAAGAGACCCAGTACTTC. Its translation is CASSHDAQETQYF.

This clonotype was seen repeatedly, ten times or more. J is TRBJ2-2 and V is TRBV6-5, with D possibly TRBD2 on 5 matching bases. The V gene lost 7 bases and the J gene lost 1 base, with 7 bases spanning the gap. The length of the CDR3 is 13 residues. From germline, CDR1 is MNHEY and CDR2 SVGAGI. This chain's CDR3 is CASKLGNTGELFF. The DNA for the CDR3 is TGTGCCAGCAAACTAGGGAACACCGGGGAGCTGTTTTTT.

This clonotype was found many times. This sequence joins TRBV20-1 and TRBJ2-7; TRBD2 agrees at 10 bases. This CDR3 is 14 amino acids long. After removal of 5 bases from V and 1 base from J, the junction contained 5 bases not matched to a gene. The germline V gene encodes CDR1 DFQATT and CDR2 SNEGSKA (reference sequence). The CDR3 nucleotides are TGCAGTGCTTCAAGCGGGGGGGCTTCCTACGAGCAGTACTTC. Protein product: CSASSGGASYEQYF.

J is TRBJ2-5 and V is TRBV7-6; D gene unclear. The ends were cut back, 4 bases at V and 3 bases at J, with 18 bases in the middle. CDR3 size: 16 residues. CDR1 is SGHVS, CDR2 FNYEAQ, per germline. The CDR3 DNA is TGTGCCAGCAGCTGGGTGTTTGGGGAAGCGAAAGAGACCCAGTACTTC. It encodes CASSWVFGEAKETQYF.